These 24 T cell receptor beta chains originate from one sample sequenced in a study of blood T cell repertoires in COVID-19. The assay was immunoSEQ multiplex PCR, and TCRdb's table has in-frame clones only and misses some. The sample includes 66,000 or so clones, roughly 78% of them seen just once. Sample: peripheral blood. The receptor source for this set is a human donor in a cohort sampled during active COVID-19.

V is TRBV19 and J is TRBJ1-5; no firm D call. CDR1 is LNHDA, CDR2 SQIVND, per germline (reference sequence). Trimming cost V 7 bases and J 4 bases, with 17 bases left between them. This CDR3 region has 15 residues. The CDR3 DNA reads as TGTGCCAGTATTCTGGATTCCGGGATGAATCAGCCCCAGCATTTT. It translates to CASILDSGMNQPQHF.

The rearrangement uses TRBV7-2 and TRBJ1-5, with D maybe TRBD1 (6 bases). CDR3 size: 15 residues. CDR1 SGHTA and CDR2 FQGNSA come from the germline V gene. V gave up 4 bases and J gave up 0 bases, with 10 bases separating them. The CDR3, as DNA: TGTGCCAGCAGCTCGGACAGATATAGCAATCAGCCCCAGCATTTT. It codes for CASSSDRYSNQPQHF. Based on the CDR3 plus reference TRBV7-2 and TRBJ1-5, the full variable domain is GAGVSQSPSNKVTEKGKDVELRCDPISGHTALYWYRQSLGQGLEFLIYFQGNSAPDKSGLPSDRFSAERTGGSVSTLTIQRTQQEDSAVYLCASSSDRYSNQPQHFGDGTRLSIL.

The chain has TRBV27 and TRBJ2-7, with 8 bases fitting TRBD1. Trimming at V came to 5 bases and at J to 3 bases, leaving 12 bases not matched to a gene. Per germline, CDR1 MNHEY and CDR2 SMNVEV (reference sequence). The CDR3 covers 16 residues. CDR3: CASSPTGGAAHYEQYF. In nucleotides, the CDR3 is TGTGCCAGCAGTCCAACAGGGGGAGCGGCCCACTACGAGCAGTACTTC.

Only a few counts were recorded for this clone. This chain joins TRBV2 and TRBJ1-1; the D gene is possibly TRBD1 (5 bases). This CDR3 contains 13 residues. Germline loops: CDR1 SNHLY, CDR2 FYNNEI. The ends were cut back, 2 bases at V and 1 base at J, with 5 bases in the middle. CDR3: CASSEQGNTEAFF. The DNA for the CDR3 is TGTGCCAGCAGTGAACAGGGGAACACTGAAGCTTTCTTT.

The chain has TRBV27 and TRBJ1-1, with D maybe TRBD1 (5 bases). The germline V gene has CDR1 MNHEY and CDR2 SMNVEV (reference sequence). Deletions cut 3 bases from V and 4 bases from J, with 12 bases between. This CDR3 comprises 14 residues. CDR3 coding DNA: TGTGCCAGCAGTTTTTGGGGGGGAACCACTGAAGCTTTCTTT. This translates into CASSFWGGTTEAFF.

The chain couples TRBV18 to TRBJ2-7; weak D call: TRBD2 (6 bases). Germline V gene sequence: CDR1 KGHSH, CDR2 LQKENI. V was pared by 2 bases and J by 4 bases, with 12 bases between. CDR3 length equals 14 residues. The CDR3: CASSPRSEGYEQYF. CDR3 sequence (DNA): TGTGCCAGCTCACCAAGATCGGAGGGTTACGAGCAGTACTTC. The full variable domain, in which reference TRBV18 and TRBJ2-7 provide the parts outside the CDR3, is NAGVMQNPRHLVRRRGQEARLRCSPMKGHSHVYWYRQLPEEGLKFMVYLQKENIIDESGMPKERFSAEFPKEGPSILRIQQVVRGDSAAYFCASSPRSEGYEQYFGPGTRLTVT.

The J gene is TRBJ2-5, the V gene TRBV7-3; 7 bases fit TRBD1. There are 15 residues in the CDR3. Germline values: CDR1 SGHTA, CDR2 FQGTGA. V was clipped by 6 bases and J by 4 bases; unmatched bases: 11. In nucleotides, the CDR3 is TGTGCCAGCAGTCCAGGGGGTCGGCCCCCAGAGACCCAGTACTTC. Its translation is CASSPGGRPPETQYF.

This clone was seen once. This chain links TRBV28 with TRBJ1-2; TRBD1 matches 10 bases. The germline CDR1 and CDR2 sequences are MDHEN and SYDVKM. The CDR3 loop spans 14 amino acids. The V and J ends lost 6 bases and 8 bases, in that order; junction bases with no gene match: 9. The chain's CDR3 is CASSNPGTGDGYTF. The CDR3, as DNA: TGTGCCAGCAGCAACCCCGGGACAGGGGACGGCTACACCTTC.

V gene TRBV5-1 combines with J gene TRBJ2-7, with TRBD2 identical over 13 bases. The length of the CDR3 is 15 residues. Looked up from germline, CDR1 is SGHRS and CDR2 is YFSETQ. Trimming cost V 4 bases and J 4 bases; bases outside gene matches: 5. In nucleotides, the CDR3 is TGCGCCAGCAGCATGAGGACTAGCGGGAGTTACGAGCAGTACTTC. This encodes CASSMRTSGSYEQYF. Combining the CDR3 with reference TRBV5-1 and TRBJ2-7 gives the whole variable domain KAGVTQTPRYLIKTRGQQVTLSCSPISGHRSVSWYQQTPGQGLQFLFEYFSETQRNKGNFPGRFSGRQFSNSRSEMNVSTLELGDSALYLCASSMRTSGSYEQYFGPGTRLTVT.

V is TRBV20-1 and J is TRBJ2-5, with TRBD2 identical over 7 bases. Trimming cost V 3 bases and J 4 bases; bases outside gene matches: 11. Germline CDR1 and CDR2: DFQATT and SNEGSKA (reference sequence). CDR3 length equals 15 residues. The chain's CDR3 is CSASGGRALRETQYF. The CDR3 bases are TGCAGTGCTAGTGGGGGGAGGGCCTTGAGAGAGACCCAGTACTTC.

CDR3 nucleotides: TGCGCCAGCAGCCCCAGACAGGGCTACGAGCAGTACTTC. Protein: CASSPRQGYEQYF. The J gene is TRBJ2-7, the V gene TRBV5-1; 7 bases are shared with TRBD1. Germline V lookup: CDR1 SGHRS, CDR2 YFSETQ. The V and J ends lost 4 bases and 3 bases, in that order; junction bases with no gene match: 4. The CDR3 runs 13 residues.

This clone occurred a few times. The CDR3 DNA follows: TGTGCCAGTTCAGCCGGGACAGGGTTTGAGCAGTACTTC. Encoded protein: CASSAGTGFEQYF. The chain carries TRBV19 and TRBJ2-7; 9 nucleotides align to TRBD1. CDR1 and CDR2 (germline): LNHDA, SQIVND (reference sequence). The CDR3 length is 13 residues. Trimming removed 8 bases from V and 7 bases from J; junction bases left unmatched: 9.

The rearrangement uses TRBV9 and TRBJ2-7; a possible D gene is TRBD2 (6 bases). The length of the CDR3 is 16 residues. Germline V lookup: CDR1 SGDLS, CDR2 YYNGEE. Trimming left V 0 bases short and J 2 bases short, with 15 bases between. The CDR3 sequence: CASSVDATSRPYEQYF. CDR3 bases: TGTGCCAGCAGCGTAGATGCGACTAGTCGGCCCTACGAGCAGTACTTC.

The chain is built from TRBV7-2 and TRBJ2-7; D gene ambiguous. Germline lookup yields CDR1 SGHTA and CDR2 FQGNSA. The CDR3 is 15 amino acids. Trimming cost V 2 bases and J 0 bases, with 11 bases left between them. The CDR3 is CASSLFGRSSYEQYF. CDR3 in DNA: TGTGCCAGCAGCTTATTCGGTCGGAGCTCCTACGAGCAGTACTTC.

This clone occurred once. The chain has TRBV9 and TRBJ1-5, with D unresolved. Germline CDR1 and CDR2: SGDLS and YYNGEE. Between the trimmed V and J ends, which lost 0 bases and 4 bases, there was a span of 11 bases. The CDR3 consists of 15 residues. The CDR3 DNA reads TGTGCCAGCAGCGTAGACCCCGGGAGGAATCAGCCCCAGCATTTT. It encodes CASSVDPGRNQPQHF. Complete variable domain (other parts from reference TRBV9 and TRBJ1-5): DSGVTQTPKHLITATGQRVTLRCSPRSGDLSVYWYQQSLDQGLQFLIQYYNGEERAKGNILERFSAQQFPDLHSELNLSSLELGDSALYFCASSVDPGRNQPQHFGDGTRLSIL.

This chain uses TRBV6-6 with TRBJ1-1, with a tentative D call TRBD1 (5 bases). Trimming took 6 bases from V and 5 from J, leaving 19 bases between them. The germline gives CDR1 MNHNY, CDR2 SVGAGI (reference sequence). The CDR3 has 15 amino acids. CDR3 protein: CASRGNGGGATEAFF. CDR3 sequence (DNA): TGTGCCAGCAGGGGGAACGGGGGAGGGGCAACTGAAGCTTTCTTT.

This sequence joins TRBV9 and TRBJ1-1; 8 bases line up with TRBD1. The CDR3 extends over 15 amino acids. The V segment lost 4 bases and the J segment 4 bases; nucleotides outside the gene matches: 9. CDR1 and CDR2 from the germline V gene are SGDLS and YYNGEE. The CDR3 nucleotides read TGTGCCAGCAGCCAGGGGGCCGGGGCTAGCACTGAAGCTTTCTTT. Translated: CASSQGAGASTEAFF.

The chain links TRBV7-6 to TRBJ2-7, with a possible D match to TRBD1 (6 bases). From germline, CDR1 is SGHVS and CDR2 FNYEAQ. The CDR3 contains 14 residues. Trimming took 6 bases from V and 2 from J, leaving 14 bases between them. The chain's CDR3 is CASSRTVQTYEQYF. DNA for the CDR3: TGTGCCAGCAGTCGGACAGTTCAGACCTACGAGCAGTACTTC.

The chain's CDR3 is CASSFERGNEKLFF. The CDR3 DNA follows: TGTGCCAGCAGCTTCGAACGGGGTAATGAAAAACTGTTTTTT. This chain uses TRBV7-8 with TRBJ1-4; D is unclear. This CDR3 comprises 14 residues. CDR1 and CDR2 from the germline V gene are SGHVS and FQNEAQ. V lost 3 bases and J 4 bases, leaving 9 bases between the germline ends. The full variable domain, completed using reference TRBV7-8 and TRBJ1-4, is GAGVSQSPRYKVAKRGQDVALRCDPISGHVSLFWYQQALGQGPEFLTYFQNEAQLDKSGLPSDRFFAERPEGSVSTLKIQRTQQEDSAVYLCASSFERGNEKLFFGSGTQLSVL.

V and J are TRBV24-1 and TRBJ2-5, with 12 bases fitting TRBD2. Germline assignment: CDR1 KGHDR and CDR2 SFDVKD. The CDR3 has 15 amino acids. The J segment lost 5 bases and the V segment lost 5 bases, leaving 5 bases of the junction unmatched. In DNA form, the CDR3 reads TGTGCCACCAGTGCGACTAGCGGGAGATATGAGACCCAGTACTTC. Translation gives CATSATSGRYETQYF.

J is TRBJ2-7 and V is TRBV5-1, with TRBD2 identical over 11 bases. Germline V gene data show CDR1 as SGHRS and CDR2 as YFSETQ. Trimming cost V 4 bases and J 1 base; bases outside gene matches: 4. The CDR3 runs to 15 residues. The CDR3 here is CASSVLAGGSYEQYF. The DNA of the CDR3 is TGCGCCAGCAGCGTCTTAGCGGGAGGGTCCTACGAGCAGTACTTC. The whole variable domain, remainder taken from reference TRBV5-1 and TRBJ2-7, is KAGVTQTPRYLIKTRGQQVTLSCSPISGHRSVSWYQQTPGQGLQFLFEYFSETQRNKGNFPGRFSGRQFSNSRSEMNVSTLELGDSALYLCASSVLAGGSYEQYFGPGTRLTVT.

V is TRBV6-5 and J is TRBJ2-1; 11 bases match TRBD2. V shed 8 bases, J shed 7 bases, and the junction held 7 bases outside the gene matches. Germline V gene sequence: CDR1 MNHEY, CDR2 SVGAGI. This CDR3 contains 14 residues. CDR3: CASRVAGGRNEQFF. CDR3 nucleotides: TGTGCCAGCCGCGTAGCGGGAGGGAGGAATGAGCAGTTCTTC.

The genes are TRBV5-1 and TRBJ2-7, with D tentatively TRBD1 (6 bases). The CDR3 is 20 amino acids. V gave up 4 bases and J gave up 3 bases, with 32 bases separating them. Germline CDR1 SGHRS, CDR2 YFSETQ. CDR3: CASSDPAQGRSRTVYYEQYF. CDR3 DNA sequence: TGCGCCAGCAGCGACCCGGCCCAGGGACGCTCCAGGACAGTTTACTACGAGCAGTACTTC.

The chain is built from TRBV29-1 and TRBJ2-5; 8 bases are shared with TRBD1. This CDR3 has 16 amino acids. Germline lookup yields CDR1 SQVTM and CDR2 ANQGSEA. J gave up 4 bases and V 0 bases, and 10 bases lay outside the gene matches. The CDR3 coding sequence is TGCAGCGTTGAAGATTACGGGACAGGTGGCGGAGAGACCCAGTACTTC. Protein sequence: CSVEDYGTGGGETQYF.